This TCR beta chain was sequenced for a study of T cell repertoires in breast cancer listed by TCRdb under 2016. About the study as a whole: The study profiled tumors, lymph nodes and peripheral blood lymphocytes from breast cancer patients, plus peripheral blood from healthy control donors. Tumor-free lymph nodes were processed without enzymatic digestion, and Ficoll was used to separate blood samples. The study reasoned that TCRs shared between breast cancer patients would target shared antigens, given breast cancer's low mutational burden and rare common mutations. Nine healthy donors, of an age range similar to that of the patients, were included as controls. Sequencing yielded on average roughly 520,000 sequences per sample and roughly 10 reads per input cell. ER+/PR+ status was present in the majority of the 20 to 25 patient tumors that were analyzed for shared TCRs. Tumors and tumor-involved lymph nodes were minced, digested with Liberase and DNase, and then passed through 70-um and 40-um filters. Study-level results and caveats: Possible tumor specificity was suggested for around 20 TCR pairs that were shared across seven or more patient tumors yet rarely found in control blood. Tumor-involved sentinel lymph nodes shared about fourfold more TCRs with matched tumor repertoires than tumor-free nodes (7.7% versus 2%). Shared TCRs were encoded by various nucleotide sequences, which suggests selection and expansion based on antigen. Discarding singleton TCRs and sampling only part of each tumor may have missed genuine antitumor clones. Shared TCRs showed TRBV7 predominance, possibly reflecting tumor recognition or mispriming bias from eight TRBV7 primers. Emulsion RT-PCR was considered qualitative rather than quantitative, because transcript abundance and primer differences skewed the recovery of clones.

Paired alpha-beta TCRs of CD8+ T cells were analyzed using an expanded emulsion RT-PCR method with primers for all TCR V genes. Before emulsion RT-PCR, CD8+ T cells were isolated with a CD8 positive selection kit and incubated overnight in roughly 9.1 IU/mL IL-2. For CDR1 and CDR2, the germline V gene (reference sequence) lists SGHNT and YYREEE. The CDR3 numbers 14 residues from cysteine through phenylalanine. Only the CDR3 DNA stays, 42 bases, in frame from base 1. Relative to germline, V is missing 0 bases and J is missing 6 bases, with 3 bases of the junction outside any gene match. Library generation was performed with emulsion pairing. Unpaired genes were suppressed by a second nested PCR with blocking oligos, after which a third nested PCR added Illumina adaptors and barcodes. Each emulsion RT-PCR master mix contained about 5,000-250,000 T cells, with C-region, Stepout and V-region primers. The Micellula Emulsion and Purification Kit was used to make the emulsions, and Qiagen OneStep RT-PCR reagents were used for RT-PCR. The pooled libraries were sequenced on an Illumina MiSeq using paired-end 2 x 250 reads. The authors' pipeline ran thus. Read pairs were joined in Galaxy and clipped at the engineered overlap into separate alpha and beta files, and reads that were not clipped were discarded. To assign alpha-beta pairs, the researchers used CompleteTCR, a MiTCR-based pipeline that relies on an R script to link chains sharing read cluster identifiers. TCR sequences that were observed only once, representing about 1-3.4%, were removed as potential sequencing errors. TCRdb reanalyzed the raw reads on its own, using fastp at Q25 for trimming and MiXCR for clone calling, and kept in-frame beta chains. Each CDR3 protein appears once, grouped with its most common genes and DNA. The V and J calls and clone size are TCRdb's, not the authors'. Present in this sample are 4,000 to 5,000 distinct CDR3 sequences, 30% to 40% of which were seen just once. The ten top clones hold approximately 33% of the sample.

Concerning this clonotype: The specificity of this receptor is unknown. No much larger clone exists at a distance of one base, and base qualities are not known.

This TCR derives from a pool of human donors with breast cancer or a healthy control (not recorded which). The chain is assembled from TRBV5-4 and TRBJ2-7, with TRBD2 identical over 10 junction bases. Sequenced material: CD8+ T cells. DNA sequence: TGTGCCAGCAGCTTGGCCGGGACTAGCGCCGAGCAGTACTTC. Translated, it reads CASSLAGTSAEQYF.